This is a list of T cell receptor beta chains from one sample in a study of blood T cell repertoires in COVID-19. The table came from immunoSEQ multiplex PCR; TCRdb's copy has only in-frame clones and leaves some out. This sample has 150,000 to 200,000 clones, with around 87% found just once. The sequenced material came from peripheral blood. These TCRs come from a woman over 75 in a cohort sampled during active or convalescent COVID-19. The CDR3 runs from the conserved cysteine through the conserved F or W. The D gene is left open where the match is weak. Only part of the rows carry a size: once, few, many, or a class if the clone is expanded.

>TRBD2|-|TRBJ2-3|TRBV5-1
TGCGCCAGCAGCTTGGCCCCGGGACTAGCTTTGGCCACAGATACGCAGTATTTT
CASSLAPGLALATDTQYF
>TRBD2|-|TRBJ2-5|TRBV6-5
TGTGCCAGCAGTTCCCTCGGGACTAGCGGGGGGGAGACCCAGTACTTC
CASSSLGTSGGETQYF
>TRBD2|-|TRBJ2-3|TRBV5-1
TGCGCCAGCAGCGCTATTTTTGGGACTAGCGGGCTCGGCGATACGCAGTATTTT
CASSAIFGTSGLGDTQYF
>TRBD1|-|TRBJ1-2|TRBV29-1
TGCAGCGTTGTAACAGGGGGGACCTATGGCTACACCTTC
CSVVTGGTYGYTF
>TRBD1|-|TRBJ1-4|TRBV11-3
TGTGCCAGCAGCTCGGGACAGTATAATGAAAAACTGTTTTTT
CASSSGQYNEKLFF
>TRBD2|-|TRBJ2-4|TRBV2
TGTGCCAGCAGTACCCAGGGAGGGGCTCTAGCCAAAAACATTCAGTACTTC
CASSTQGGALAKNIQYF
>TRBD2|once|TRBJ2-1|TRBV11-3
TGTGCCAGCAGCTTAGAGGGTAGCGGGAGCTACAATGAGCAGTTCTTC
CASSLEGSGSYNEQFF
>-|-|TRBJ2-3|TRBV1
TGCACCAGCAGCCATCATAGCGCCTCTAGCACAGATACGCAGTATTTT
CTSSHHSASSTDTQYF
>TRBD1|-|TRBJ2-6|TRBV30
TGTGCCTCCACTTACAGGGGACATACCAACGTCCTGACTTTC
CASTYRGHTNVLTF
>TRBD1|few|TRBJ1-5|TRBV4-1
TGCGCCAGCAGCCTGGGGGACAGGGGGCGGCAGCCCCAGCATTTT
CASSLGDRGRQPQHF
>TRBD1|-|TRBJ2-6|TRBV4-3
TGCGCCAGCAGCCAAGGTAGAGGGGGCGGTAAGGGGGCCAACGTCCTGACTTTC
CASSQGRGGGKGANVLTF
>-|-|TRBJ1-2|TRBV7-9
TGTGCCAGCAGCTTAGGACTCGTAGGCGGCTACACCTTC
CASSLGLVGGYTF
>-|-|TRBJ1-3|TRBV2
TGTGCCAGCAGTGAAGGGAGAGGAAACACCATATATTTT
CASSEGRGNTIYF
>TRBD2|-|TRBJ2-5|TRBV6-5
TGTGCCAGCATTCCGATTGGGGGGGGAGGTGAGACCCAGTACTTC
CASIPIGGGGETQYF
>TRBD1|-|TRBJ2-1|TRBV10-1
TGCGCCAGCAGTGGGGGGACAGGGGGCTACAATGAGCAGTTCTTC
CASSGGTGGYNEQFF
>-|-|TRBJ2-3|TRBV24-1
TGTGCCACCAGCAGGGGAGGCACAGATACGCAGTATTTT
CATSRGGTDTQYF
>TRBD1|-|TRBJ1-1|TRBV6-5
TGTGCCAGCAGTTCGACAGGGGTGAACACTGAAGCTTTCTTT
CASSSTGVNTEAFF
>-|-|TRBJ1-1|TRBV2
TGTGCCAGCAGCGTTACGGGGGTTGGCACTGAAGCTTTCTTT
CASSVTGVGTEAFF
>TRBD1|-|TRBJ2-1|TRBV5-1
TGCGCCAGCAGCGTGGGACAGGGTGGCAATGAGCAGTTCTTC
CASSVGQGGNEQFF
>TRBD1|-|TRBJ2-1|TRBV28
TGTGCCAGCAGTTCGACGATGGGACAGGGGGCCTACAATGAGCAGTTCTTC
CASSSTMGQGAYNEQFF
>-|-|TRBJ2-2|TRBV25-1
TGTGCCAGCAGCAGAACGACAGGTTTCGGGGAGCTGTTTTTT
CASSRTTGFGELFF
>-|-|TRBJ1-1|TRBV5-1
TGCGCCAGCAGCTTGAATACGGACATAGGGACTGAAGCTTTCTTT
CASSLNTDIGTEAFF
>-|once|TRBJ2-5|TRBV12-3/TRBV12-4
TGTGCCAGCAGCGAGATTAAAGAGACCCAGTACTTC
CASSEIKETQYF
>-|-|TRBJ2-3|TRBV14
TGTGCCAGCAGCCCCCCCGGGCCGGGGGATACGCAGTATTTT
CASSPPGPGDTQYF
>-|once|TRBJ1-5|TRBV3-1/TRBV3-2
TGTGCCAGCAGCCAGGGACAAATCAATCAGCCCCAGCATTTT
CASSQGQINQPQHF
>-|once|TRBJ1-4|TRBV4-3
TGCGCCAGCAGCCAAGGGGAGGGGGATGAAAAACTGTTTTTT
CASSQGEGDEKLFF
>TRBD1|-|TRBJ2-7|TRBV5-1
TGCGCCAGCAGCTTACGCCCAGGGGGTCACGAGCAGTACTTC
CASSLRPGGHEQYF
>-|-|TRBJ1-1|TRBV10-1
TGCGCCAGCAGTGAGCGGGAATTGAACACTGAAGCTTTCTTT
CASSERELNTEAFF
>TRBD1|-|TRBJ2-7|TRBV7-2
TGTGCCAGCAGCTTTACACCAGGGGGTAGTTACGAGCAGTACTTC
CASSFTPGGSYEQYF
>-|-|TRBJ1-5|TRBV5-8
TGTGCCCACGGGAAGGGTCTAAGCAATCAGCCCCAGCATTTT
CAHGKGLSNQPQHF
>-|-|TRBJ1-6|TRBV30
TGTGCCTGGAGTGACAGGGATAATTCACCCCTCCACTTT
CAWSDRDNSPLHF
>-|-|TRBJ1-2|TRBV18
TGTGCCAGCTCACCCCAACACGTTTTTCCGGGGAGTAACTATGGCTACACCTTC
CASSPQHVFPGSNYGYTF
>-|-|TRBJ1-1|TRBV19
TGTGCCAGTACCCCCCTGGGGCTGAACACTGAAGCTTTCTTT
CASTPLGLNTEAFF
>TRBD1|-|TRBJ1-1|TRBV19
TGTGCCAGTAGTAACCACAGGGGCATGAACACTGAAGCTTTCTTT
CASSNHRGMNTEAFF
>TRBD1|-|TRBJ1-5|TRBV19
TGTGCCAGTAGTACCATGACAGGGGTCGGTCAGCCCCAGCATTTT
CASSTMTGVGQPQHF
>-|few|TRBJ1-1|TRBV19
TGTGCCAGTAGTATACAGGGAGGAGGCACTGAAGCTTTCTTT
CASSIQGGGTEAFF
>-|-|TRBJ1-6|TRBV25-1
TGTGCCAGCAGTGAATCCAGGGGCTCACCCCTCCACTTT
CASSESRGSPLHF